This is a list of T cell receptor beta chains from one sample in a study of T cell responses to AZD1222 COVID-19 vaccine. The method was immunoSEQ multiplex PCR; TCRdb's version includes in-frame clones alone and lacks a portion of them. The repertoire holds about 140,000 clones, with around 93% as singletons. Sequences were derived from peripheral blood, sampled on day 0 of AZD1222 vaccination. These receptors all stem from an adult in good health. The CDR3 runs from the conserved cysteine through the conserved F or W. The D gene is left open where the match is weak. Expanded clones are given a class, and other clones once, few, many or no size at all.

>TRBD1|TRBV2|TRBJ1-4|-
CATAGTADNEKLFF
TGTGCCACCGCCGGGACAGCGGATAATGAAAAACTGTTTTTT
>TRBD1|TRBV7-2|TRBJ1-5|-
CASSLGDSPSNQPQHF
TGTGCCAGCAGCTTAGGGGACAGTCCTAGCAATCAGCCCCAGCATTTT
>TRBD2|TRBV7-8|TRBJ2-3|-
CASSLVSSGPTDTQYF
TGTGCCAGCAGCTTAGTATCTAGCGGGCCCACAGATACGCAGTATTTT
>TRBD1|TRBV25-1|TRBJ1-3|-
CASSEGRGIYDTIYF
TGTGCCAGCAGTGAGGGCAGGGGGATTTATGACACCATATATTTT
>-|TRBV5-1|TRBJ2-7|-
CASSGGTGLYEQYF
TGCGCCAGCAGCGGCGGGACCGGACTTTACGAGCAGTACTTC
>-|TRBV7-3|TRBJ2-3|-
CASSLMPQDTQYF
TGTGCCAGCAGCTTAATGCCTCAGGATACGCAGTATTTT
>TRBD1|TRBV27|TRBJ1-6|-
CASSLFFGQGETPLHF
TGTGCCAGCAGTTTATTTTTCGGACAGGGTGAAACACCCCTCCACTTT
>-|TRBV5-1|TRBJ2-2|-
CASSLLKSDTGELFF
TGCGCCAGCAGCTTGTTAAAATCGGACACCGGGGAGCTGTTTTTT
>-|TRBV28|TRBJ2-1|-
CASSLRREQFF
TGTGCCAGCAGTTTGCGGAGGGAGCAGTTCTTC
>TRBD2|TRBV5-4|TRBJ2-7|once
CASSPRGSSGRIWTYEQYF
TGTGCCAGCAGCCCCCGAGGGTCTAGCGGGAGAATATGGACCTACGAGCAGTACTTC
>-|TRBV15|TRBJ1-5|-
CATSSFEGEFWQPQHF
TGTGCCACCAGCAGCTTTGAAGGGGAGTTTTGGCAGCCCCAGCATTTT
>-|TRBV3-1/TRBV3-2|TRBJ2-4|-
CASSPRGSGGNIQYF
TGTGCCAGCAGCCCCCGGGGATCCGGGGGAAACATTCAGTACTTC
>-|TRBV14|TRBJ2-5|-
CASALQGTQETQYF
TGTGCCAGCGCCTTACAGGGAACTCAAGAGACCCAGTACTTC
>-|TRBV2|TRBJ2-1|once
CASRGGGLSNEQFF
TGTGCCAGCAGGGGTGGCGGACTAAGCAATGAGCAGTTCTTC
>-|TRBV11-2|TRBJ2-5|-
CASSWGPEETQYF
TGTGCCAGCAGCTGGGGGCCGGAGGAGACCCAGTACTTC
>-|TRBV5-1|TRBJ2-7|-
CASSLDPSSYEQYF
TGCGCCAGCAGCTTGGACCCTTCTTCCTACGAGCAGTACTTC
>TRBD1|TRBV5-4|TRBJ1-2|-
CASSILQGAYGYTF
TGTGCCAGCAGCATACTTCAGGGGGCCTATGGCTACACCTTC
>TRBD1|TRBV6-5|TRBJ2-3|-
CASSRPGGADTQYF
TGTGCCAGCAGCCGGCCAGGGGGTGCAGATACGCAGTATTTT
>-|TRBV10-3|TRBJ2-7|-
CAISPARGINEQYF
TGTGCCATCAGCCCGGCGAGGGGGATCAACGAGCAGTACTTC
>-|TRBV12-3/TRBV12-4|TRBJ1-1|-
CASSRRDSQRAFF
TGTGCCAGCAGTCGACGGGACTCCCAAAGGGCTTTCTTT
>-|TRBV27|TRBJ2-5|-
CASSSDEKTQYF
TGTGCCAGCAGTTCGGATGAGAAGACCCAGTACTTC
>-|TRBV30|TRBJ1-6|-
CAWSEQGSAPLHF
TGTGCCTGGTCAGAACAGGGAAGTGCACCCCTCCACTTT
>TRBD2|TRBV7-9|TRBJ2-2|-
CASSSSGIILFF
TGTGCCAGCAGCTCTAGCGGAATTATCCTGTTTTTT
>-|TRBV14|TRBJ2-7|-
CASSPGTYEQYF
TGTGCCAGCAGTCCCGGGACCTACGAGCAGTACTTC
>TRBD1|TRBV13|TRBJ1-2|-
CASSWTGGEGYTF
TGTGCCAGCAGCTGGACAGGGGGCGAGGGCTACACCTTC
>-|TRBV20-1|TRBJ2-5|once
CSASSWSQETQYF
TGCAGTGCTAGTTCCTGGTCCCAAGAGACCCAGTACTTC
>TRBD1|TRBV7-3|TRBJ1-1|-
CASSYSGGMNTEAFF
TGTGCCAGCAGCTATTCAGGGGGGATGAACACTGAAGCTTTCTTT
>TRBD1|TRBV19|TRBJ1-5|-
CASSTGQGGNQPQHF
TGTGCCAGTAGTACGGGACAGGGGGGCAATCAGCCCCAGCATTTT
>-|TRBV11-2|TRBJ2-2|once
CASSDWNTGELFF
TGTGCCAGCAGTGACTGGAACACCGGGGAGCTGTTTTTT
>TRBD1|TRBV5-1|TRBJ1-5|-
CASSRTGGQPQHF
TGCGCCAGCAGCCGTACAGGGGGACAGCCCCAGCATTTT
>TRBD2|TRBV5-1|TRBJ2-7|-
CASSATSGRGGYEQYF
TGCGCCAGCAGCGCCACCAGCGGGAGGGGAGGCTACGAGCAGTACTTC
>TRBD2|TRBV29-1|TRBJ2-3|-
CSVEGVAGMADTQYF
TGCAGCGTTGAAGGGGTAGCGGGGATGGCAGATACGCAGTATTTT
>TRBD1|TRBV2|TRBJ1-1|-
CATRGQNTEAFF
TGTGCCACCAGGGGGCAGAACACTGAAGCTTTCTTT
>-|TRBV15|TRBJ1-1|once
CATSRPRVTNTEAFF
TGTGCCACCAGCAGGCCCCGGGTTACGAACACTGAAGCTTTCTTT
>TRBD2|TRBV3-1/TRBV3-2|TRBJ2-2|few
CASSHRASGGATGELFF
TGTGCCAGCAGCCACCGCGCTAGCGGGGGGGCCACCGGGGAGCTGTTTTTT
>-|TRBV2|TRBJ2-7|-
CASNPRASDYYEQYF
TGTGCCAGCAATCCACGGGCTAGCGATTACTACGAGCAGTACTTC
>-|TRBV6-1|TRBJ1-1|-
CASSEGGWDAFF
TGTGCCAGCAGTGAGGGGGGATGGGACGCTTTCTTT